This T cell receptor (beta chain) was recovered during a study of blood T cell repertoires in COVID-19. This clone was observed a single time. Libraries were prepared by immunoSEQ multiplex PCR; TCRdb keeps only in-frame clonotypes and omits some of them. The repertoire holds about 160,000 clones, with approximately 79% as singletons. The CDR3 spans 15 residues. With 5 bases clipped from V and 0 bases from J, the junction kept 1 base outside the gene matches. From germline, CDR1 is MDHEN and CDR2 SYDVKM. The clonotype comes from a woman older than 75 with acute or convalescent COVID-19. This chain links TRBV28 with TRBJ2-6; 7 bases map to TRBD2. Sequences were obtained from peripheral blood. CDR3 bases: TGTGCCAGCAGTGGGGGGGTCTCTGGGGCCAACGTCCTGACTTTC. It translates to CASSGGVSGANVLTF.